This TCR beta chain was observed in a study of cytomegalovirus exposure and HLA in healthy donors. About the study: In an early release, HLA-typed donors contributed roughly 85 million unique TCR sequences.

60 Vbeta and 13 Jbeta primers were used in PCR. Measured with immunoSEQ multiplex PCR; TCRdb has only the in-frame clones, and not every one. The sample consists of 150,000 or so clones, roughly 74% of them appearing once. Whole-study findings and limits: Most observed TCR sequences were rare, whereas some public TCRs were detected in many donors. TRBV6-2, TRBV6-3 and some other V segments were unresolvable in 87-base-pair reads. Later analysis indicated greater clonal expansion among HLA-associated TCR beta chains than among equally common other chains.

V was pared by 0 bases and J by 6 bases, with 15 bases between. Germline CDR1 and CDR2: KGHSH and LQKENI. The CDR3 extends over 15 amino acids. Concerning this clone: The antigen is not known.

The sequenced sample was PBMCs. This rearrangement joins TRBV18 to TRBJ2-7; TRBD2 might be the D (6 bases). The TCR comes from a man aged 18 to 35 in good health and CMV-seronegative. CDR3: CASSPPAGGQREQYF. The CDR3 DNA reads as TGTGCCAGCTCACCACCGGCCGGAGGGCAGCGCGAGCAGTACTTC.